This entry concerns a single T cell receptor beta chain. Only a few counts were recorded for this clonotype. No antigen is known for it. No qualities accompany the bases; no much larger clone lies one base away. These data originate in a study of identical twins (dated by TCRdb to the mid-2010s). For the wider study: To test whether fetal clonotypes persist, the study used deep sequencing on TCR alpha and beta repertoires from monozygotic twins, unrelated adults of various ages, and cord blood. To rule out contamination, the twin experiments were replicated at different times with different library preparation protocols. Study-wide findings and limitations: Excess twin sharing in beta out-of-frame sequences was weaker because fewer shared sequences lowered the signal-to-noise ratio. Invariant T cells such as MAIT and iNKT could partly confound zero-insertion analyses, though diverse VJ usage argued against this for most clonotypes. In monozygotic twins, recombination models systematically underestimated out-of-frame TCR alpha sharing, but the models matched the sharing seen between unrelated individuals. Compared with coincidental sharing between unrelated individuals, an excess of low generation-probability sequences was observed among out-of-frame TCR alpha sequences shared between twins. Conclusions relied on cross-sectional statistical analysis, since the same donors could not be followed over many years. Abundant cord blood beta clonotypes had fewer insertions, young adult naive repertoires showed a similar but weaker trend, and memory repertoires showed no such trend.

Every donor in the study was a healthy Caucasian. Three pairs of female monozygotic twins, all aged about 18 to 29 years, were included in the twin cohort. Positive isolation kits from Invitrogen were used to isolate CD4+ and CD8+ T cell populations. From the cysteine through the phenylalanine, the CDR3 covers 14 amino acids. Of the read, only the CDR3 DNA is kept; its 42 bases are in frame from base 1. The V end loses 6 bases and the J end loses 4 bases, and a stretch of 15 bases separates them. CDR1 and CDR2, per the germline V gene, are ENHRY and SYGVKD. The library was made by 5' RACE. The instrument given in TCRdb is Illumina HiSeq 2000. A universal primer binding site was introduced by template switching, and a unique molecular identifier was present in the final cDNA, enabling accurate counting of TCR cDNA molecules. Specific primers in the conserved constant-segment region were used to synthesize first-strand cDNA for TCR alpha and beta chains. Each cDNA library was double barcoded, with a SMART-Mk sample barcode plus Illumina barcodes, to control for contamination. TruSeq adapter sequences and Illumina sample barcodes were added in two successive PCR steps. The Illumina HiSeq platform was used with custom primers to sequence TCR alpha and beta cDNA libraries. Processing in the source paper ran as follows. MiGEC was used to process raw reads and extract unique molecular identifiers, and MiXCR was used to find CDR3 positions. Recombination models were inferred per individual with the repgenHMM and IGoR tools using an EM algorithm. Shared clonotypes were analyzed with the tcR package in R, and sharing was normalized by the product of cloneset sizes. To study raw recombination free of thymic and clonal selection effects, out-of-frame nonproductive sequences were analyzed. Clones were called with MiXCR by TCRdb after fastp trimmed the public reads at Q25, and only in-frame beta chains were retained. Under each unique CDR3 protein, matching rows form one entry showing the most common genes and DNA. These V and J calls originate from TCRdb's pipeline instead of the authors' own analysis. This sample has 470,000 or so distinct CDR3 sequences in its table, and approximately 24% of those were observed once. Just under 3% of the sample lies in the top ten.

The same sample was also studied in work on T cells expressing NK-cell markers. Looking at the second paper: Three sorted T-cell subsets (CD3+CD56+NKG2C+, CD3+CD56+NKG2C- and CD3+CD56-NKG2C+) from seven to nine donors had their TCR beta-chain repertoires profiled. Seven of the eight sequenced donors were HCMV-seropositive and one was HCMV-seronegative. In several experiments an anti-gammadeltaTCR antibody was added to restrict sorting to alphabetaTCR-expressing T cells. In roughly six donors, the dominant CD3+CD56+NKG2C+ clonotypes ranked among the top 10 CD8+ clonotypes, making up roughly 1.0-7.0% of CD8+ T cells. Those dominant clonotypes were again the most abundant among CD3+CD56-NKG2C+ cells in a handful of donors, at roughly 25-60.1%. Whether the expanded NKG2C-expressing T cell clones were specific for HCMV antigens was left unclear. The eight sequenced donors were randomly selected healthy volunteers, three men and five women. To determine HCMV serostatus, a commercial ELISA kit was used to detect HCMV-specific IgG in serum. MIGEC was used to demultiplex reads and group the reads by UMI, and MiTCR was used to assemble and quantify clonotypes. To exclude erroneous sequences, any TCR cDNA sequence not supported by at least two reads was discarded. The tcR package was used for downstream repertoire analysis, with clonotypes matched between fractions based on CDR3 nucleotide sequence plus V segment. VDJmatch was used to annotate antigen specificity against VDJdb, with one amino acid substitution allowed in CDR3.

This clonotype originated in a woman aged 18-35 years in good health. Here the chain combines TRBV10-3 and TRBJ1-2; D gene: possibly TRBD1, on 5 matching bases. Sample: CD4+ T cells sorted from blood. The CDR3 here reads CAIRSGVLVYGYTF. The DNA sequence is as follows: TGTGCCATCAGGTCGGGGGTATTGGTCTATGGCTACACCTTC.